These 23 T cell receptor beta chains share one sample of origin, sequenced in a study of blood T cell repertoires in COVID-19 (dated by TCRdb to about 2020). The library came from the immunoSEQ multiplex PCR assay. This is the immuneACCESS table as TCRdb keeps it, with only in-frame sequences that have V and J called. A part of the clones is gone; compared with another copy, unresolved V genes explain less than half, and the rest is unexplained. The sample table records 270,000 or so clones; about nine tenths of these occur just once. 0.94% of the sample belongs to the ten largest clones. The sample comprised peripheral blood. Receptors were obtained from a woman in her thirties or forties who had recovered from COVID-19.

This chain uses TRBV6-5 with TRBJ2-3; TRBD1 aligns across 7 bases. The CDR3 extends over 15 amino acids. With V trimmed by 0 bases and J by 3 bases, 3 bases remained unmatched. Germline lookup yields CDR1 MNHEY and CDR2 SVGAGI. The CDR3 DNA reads TGTGCCAGCAGTTACTCGGGCAGGGGGACAGATACGCAGTATTTT. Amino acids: CASSYSGRGTDTQYF.

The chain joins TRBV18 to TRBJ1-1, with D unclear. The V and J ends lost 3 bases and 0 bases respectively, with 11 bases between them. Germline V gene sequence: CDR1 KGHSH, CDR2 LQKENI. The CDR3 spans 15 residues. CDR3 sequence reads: CASSPTDTMNTEAFF. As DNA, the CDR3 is TGTGCCAGCTCACCTACTGACACCATGAACACTGAAGCTTTCTTT. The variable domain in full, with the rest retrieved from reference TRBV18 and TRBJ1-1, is NAGVMQNPRHLVRRRGQEARLRCSPMKGHSHVYWYRQLPEEGLKFMVYLQKENIIDESGMPKERFSAEFPKEGPSILRIQQVVRGDSAAYFCASSPTDTMNTEAFFGQGTRLTVV.

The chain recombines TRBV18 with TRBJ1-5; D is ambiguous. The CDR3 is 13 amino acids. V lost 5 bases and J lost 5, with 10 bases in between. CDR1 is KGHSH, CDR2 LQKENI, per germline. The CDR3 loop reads CASSSGEDQPQHF. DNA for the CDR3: TGTGCCAGCTCATCCGGAGAGGATCAGCCCCAGCATTTT.

In nucleotides, the CDR3 is TGTGCCTGGAGTGCCGGGGTATCGGGGAGTGAGCAGTTCTTC. This sequence encodes CAWSAGVSGSEQFF. This sequence joins TRBV30 and TRBJ2-1, with a tentative D call TRBD2 (5 bases). V lost 1 base, J lost 9 bases, and 16 bases lay in between. The germline V gene has CDR1 GTSNPN and CDR2 SVGIG (reference sequence). The CDR3 extends over 14 amino acids.

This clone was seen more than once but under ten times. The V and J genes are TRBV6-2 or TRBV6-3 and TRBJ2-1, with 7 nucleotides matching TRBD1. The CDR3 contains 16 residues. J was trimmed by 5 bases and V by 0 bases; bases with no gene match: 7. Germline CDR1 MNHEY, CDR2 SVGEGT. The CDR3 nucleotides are TGTGCCAGCAGTTACTCGTCAATTACAGGGGACAATGAGCAGTTCTTC. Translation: CASSYSSITGDNEQFF.

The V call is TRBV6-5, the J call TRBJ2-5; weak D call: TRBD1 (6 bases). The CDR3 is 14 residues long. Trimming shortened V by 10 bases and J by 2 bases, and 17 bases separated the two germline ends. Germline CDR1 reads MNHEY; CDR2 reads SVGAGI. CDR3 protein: CATRRTVWQETQYF. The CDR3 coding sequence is TGTGCCACTCGGCGGACAGTTTGGCAAGAGACCCAGTACTTC.

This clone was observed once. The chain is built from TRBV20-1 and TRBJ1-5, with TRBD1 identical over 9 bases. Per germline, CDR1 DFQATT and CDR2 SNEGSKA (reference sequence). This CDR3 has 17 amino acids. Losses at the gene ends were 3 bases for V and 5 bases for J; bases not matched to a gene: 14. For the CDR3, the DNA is TGCAGTGCTAGTCTACCAAGAGGGGGACAGGGAGATCAGCCCCAGCATTTT. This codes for CSASLPRGGQGDQPQHF.

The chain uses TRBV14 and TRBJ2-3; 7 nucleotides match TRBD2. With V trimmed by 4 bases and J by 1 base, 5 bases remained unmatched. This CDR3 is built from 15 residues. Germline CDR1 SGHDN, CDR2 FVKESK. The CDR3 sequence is CASSPTSAGTDTQYF. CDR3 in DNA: TGTGCCAGCAGCCCTACTAGCGCCGGCACAGATACGCAGTATTTT.

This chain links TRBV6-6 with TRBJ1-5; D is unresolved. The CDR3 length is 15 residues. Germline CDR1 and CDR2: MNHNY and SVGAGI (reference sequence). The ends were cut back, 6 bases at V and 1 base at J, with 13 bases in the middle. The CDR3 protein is CASRQSGGSNQPQHF. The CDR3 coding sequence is TGTGCCAGCAGGCAGTCAGGTGGGAGCAATCAGCCCCAGCATTTT.

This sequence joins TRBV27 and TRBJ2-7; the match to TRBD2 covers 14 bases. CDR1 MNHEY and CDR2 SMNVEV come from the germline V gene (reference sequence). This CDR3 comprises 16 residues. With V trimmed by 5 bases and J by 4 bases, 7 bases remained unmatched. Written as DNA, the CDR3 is TGTGCCAGCAGTGGGGGACTAGCGGGAGTCGGGTACGAGCAGTACTTC. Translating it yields CASSGGLAGVGYEQYF.

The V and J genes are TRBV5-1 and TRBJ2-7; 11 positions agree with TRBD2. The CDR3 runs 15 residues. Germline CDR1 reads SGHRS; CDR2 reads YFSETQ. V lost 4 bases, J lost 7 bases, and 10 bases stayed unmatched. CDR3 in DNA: TGCGCCAGCAGCGAACTAGCGGGAGCCCCTGGGGAGCAGTACTTC. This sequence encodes CASSELAGAPGEQYF.

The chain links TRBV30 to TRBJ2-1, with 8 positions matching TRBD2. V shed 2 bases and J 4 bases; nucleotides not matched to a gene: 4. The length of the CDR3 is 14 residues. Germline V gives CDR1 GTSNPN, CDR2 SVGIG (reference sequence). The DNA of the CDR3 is TGTGCCTGGAGTCATATAGCGGGGTACAATGAGCAGTTCTTC. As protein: CAWSHIAGYNEQFF.

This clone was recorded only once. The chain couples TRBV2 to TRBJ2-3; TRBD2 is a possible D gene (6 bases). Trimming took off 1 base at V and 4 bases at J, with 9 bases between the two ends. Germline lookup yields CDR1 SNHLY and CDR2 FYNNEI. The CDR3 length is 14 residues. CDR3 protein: CASSEGGGADTQYF. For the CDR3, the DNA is TGTGCCAGCAGTGAAGGCGGAGGGGCAGATACGCAGTATTTT.

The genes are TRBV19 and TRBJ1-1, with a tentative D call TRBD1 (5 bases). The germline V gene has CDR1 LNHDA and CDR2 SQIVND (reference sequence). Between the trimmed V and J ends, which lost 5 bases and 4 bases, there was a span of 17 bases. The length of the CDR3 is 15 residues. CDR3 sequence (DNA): TGTGCCAGTAGTTCAGCTCGGACAAGACTCACTGAAGCTTTCTTT. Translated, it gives CASSSARTRLTEAFF.

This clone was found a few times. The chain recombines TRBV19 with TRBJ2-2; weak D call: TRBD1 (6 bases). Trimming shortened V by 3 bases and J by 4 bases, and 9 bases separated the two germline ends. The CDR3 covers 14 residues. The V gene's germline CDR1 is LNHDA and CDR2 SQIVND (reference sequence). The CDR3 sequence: CASSMQGSTGELFF. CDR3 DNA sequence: TGTGCCAGTAGTATGCAGGGGAGCACCGGGGAGCTGTTTTTT.

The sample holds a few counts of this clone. This CDR3 reads CASSELDRGTGELFF. The CDR3 region has the DNA TGTGCCAGCAGTGAATTGGACCGGGGGACCGGGGAGCTGTTTTTT. The chain has TRBV25-1 and TRBJ2-2, with TRBD2 as a possible D gene (6 bases). This CDR3 contains 15 residues. V was cut by 1 base and J by 5 bases, with 11 bases left in between. From germline, CDR1 is MGHDK and CDR2 SYGVNS.

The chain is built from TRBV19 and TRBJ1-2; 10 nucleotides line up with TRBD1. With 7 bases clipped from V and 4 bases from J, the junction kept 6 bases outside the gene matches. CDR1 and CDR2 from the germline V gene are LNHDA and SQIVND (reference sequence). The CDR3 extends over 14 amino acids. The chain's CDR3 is CASTLTGGGYGYTF. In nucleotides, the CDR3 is TGTGCCAGTACCTTGACAGGGGGCGGCTATGGCTACACCTTC.

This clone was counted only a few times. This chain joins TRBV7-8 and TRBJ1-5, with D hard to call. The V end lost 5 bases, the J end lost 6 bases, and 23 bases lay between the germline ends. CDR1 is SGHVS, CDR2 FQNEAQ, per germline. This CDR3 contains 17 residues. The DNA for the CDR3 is TGTGCCAGCAGCCTAGGGCAACAGCCGATCACAAGTCAGCCCCAGCATTTT. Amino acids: CASSLGQQPITSQPQHF.

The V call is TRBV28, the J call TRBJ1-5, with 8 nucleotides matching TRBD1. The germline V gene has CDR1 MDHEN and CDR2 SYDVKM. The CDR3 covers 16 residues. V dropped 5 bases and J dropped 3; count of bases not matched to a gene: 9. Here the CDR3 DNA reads TGTGCCAGCAGTATCGGGGGGACAGGACTCAATCAGCCCCAGCATTTT. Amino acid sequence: CASSIGGTGLNQPQHF.

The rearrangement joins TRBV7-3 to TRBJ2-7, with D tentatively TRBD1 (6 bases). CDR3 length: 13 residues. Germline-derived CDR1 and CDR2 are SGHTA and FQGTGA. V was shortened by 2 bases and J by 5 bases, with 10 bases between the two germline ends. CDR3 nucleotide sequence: TGTGCCAGCAGCTTATCTCCAGGGGACGAGCAGTACTTC. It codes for CASSLSPGDEQYF.

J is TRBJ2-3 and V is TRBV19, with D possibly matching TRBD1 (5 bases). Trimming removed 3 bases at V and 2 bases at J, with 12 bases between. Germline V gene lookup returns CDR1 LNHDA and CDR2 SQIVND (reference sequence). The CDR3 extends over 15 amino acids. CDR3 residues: CASSIRRVYTDTQYF. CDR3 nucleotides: TGTGCCAGTAGTATCCGCAGGGTTTACACAGATACGCAGTATTTT.

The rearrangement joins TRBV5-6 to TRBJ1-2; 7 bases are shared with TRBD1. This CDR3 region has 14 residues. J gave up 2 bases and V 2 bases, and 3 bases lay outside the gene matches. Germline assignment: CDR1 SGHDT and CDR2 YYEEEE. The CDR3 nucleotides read TGTGCCAGCAGCTTAGAGGACAGGAACTATGGCTACACCTTC. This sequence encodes CASSLEDRNYGYTF.

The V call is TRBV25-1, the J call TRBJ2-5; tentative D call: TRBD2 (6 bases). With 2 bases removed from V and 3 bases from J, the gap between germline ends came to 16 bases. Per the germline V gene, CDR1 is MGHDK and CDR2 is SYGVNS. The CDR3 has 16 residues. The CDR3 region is CASSELSGTGEETQYF. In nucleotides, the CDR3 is TGTGCCAGCAGTGAACTCTCCGGGACGGGGGAAGAGACCCAGTACTTC.